The present T cell receptor beta chain was sequenced within a study of blood T cell repertoires in COVID-19. Under the authors' procedure: Amplification from reference gene primers served as the basis for estimated nucleated cell counts. Sequenced by immunoSEQ multiplex PCR; TCRdb stores in-frame clones only, minus some. D and trimming were read from the DNA, whereas the V and J calls and clone size are those reported in that table. The table records 450,000 or so clones, approximately 90% of them present only once. CDR1 and CDR2 (germline): KGHSH, LQKENI. V shed 5 bases, J shed 0 bases, and the junction held 6 bases outside the gene matches. The CDR3 spans 16 residues.

The specimen was peripheral blood. The chain joins TRBV18 to TRBJ2-1; 8 nucleotides align to TRBD2. The TCR was taken from a man younger than 35 with COVID-19, enrolled during active disease. CDR3 protein: CASSWVGTSSYNEQFF. The CDR3 nucleotides are TGTGCCAGCTCATGGGTCGGGACTAGCTCCTACAATGAGCAGTTCTTC.